The rows below give T cell receptor beta chains drawn from one sample of a study of identifying expanded T cells in peripheral blood. Clones were read by immunoSEQ multiplex PCR, and TCRdb kept only the in-frame ones, dropping some. The table lists roughly 100,000 clones, approximately 88% of them singletons. Sequenced: blood. The receptors were gathered from a person aged 18-70 years in good health. Both conserved end residues are part of each CDR3. A D gene is named only where the DNA matches it firmly. Clone sizes are given selectively: once, few, many, or a class where the clone is expanded.

TRBJ1-3 NA NA TRBV25-1 CASRGGQLSGNTIYF TGTGCCAGCAGAGGCGGACAGTTATCTGGAAACACCATATATTTT
TRBJ1-1 NA NA TRBV2 CASSENRVNTEAFF TGTGCCAGCAGTGAAAACCGGGTGAACACTGAAGCTTTCTTT
TRBJ2-7 NA TRBD1 TRBV6-6 CASRAVGQGAGEQYF TGTGCCAGCAGGGCGGTGGGACAGGGGGCTGGGGAGCAGTACTTC
TRBJ2-7 NA NA TRBV19 CASSLADSYEQYF TGTGCCAGTAGTCTGGCCGACAGTTACGAGCAGTACTTC
TRBJ2-3 NA NA TRBV7-3 CASSWTDTDTQYF TGTGCCAGCAGCTGGACAGACACAGATACGCAGTATTTT
TRBJ2-7 NA NA TRBV4-3 CASRQRDRSYEQYF TGCGCCAGCAGGCAGCGGGACAGGTCCTACGAGCAGTACTTC
TRBJ2-1 once NA TRBV19 CASSIVTGPLGNEQFF TGTGCCAGTAGTATCGTAACGGGGCCCCTGGGCAATGAGCAGTTCTTC
TRBJ1-3 NA NA TRBV15 CATSREVPSSGNTIYF TGTGCCACCAGCAGGGAGGTGCCGAGCTCTGGAAACACCATATATTTT
TRBJ2-7 NA TRBD2 TRBV9 CASSLIAGAEQYF TGTGCCAGCAGCCTTATAGCGGGAGCGGAGCAGTACTTC
TRBJ2-7 NA NA TRBV21-1 CASKQGEREGYEQYF TGTGCCAGTAAGCAGGGGGAGCGGGAGGGTTACGAGCAGTACTTC
TRBJ2-7 NA NA TRBV4-1 CASSQFSTSYEQYF TGCGCCAGCAGCCAGTTTTCAACCTCCTACGAGCAGTACTTC
TRBJ2-3 NA TRBD2 TRBV7-9 CASSPRLAGGGPDTQYF TGTGCCAGCAGCCCCCGACTAGCGGGAGGAGGGCCAGATACGCAGTATTTT
TRBJ2-1 NA TRBD2 TRBV5-1 CASSVTSGILNEQFF TGCGCCAGCTCGGTGACTAGCGGGATTCTCAATGAGCAGTTCTTC
TRBJ1-2 NA TRBD1 TRBV6-5 CASSTGQAHGYTF TGTGCCAGCAGTACCGGACAGGCCCATGGCTACACCTTC
TRBJ2-5 once NA TRBV10-2 CASSEWAQETQYF TGCGCCAGCAGTGAGTGGGCGCAAGAGACCCAGTACTTC
TRBJ1-2 NA TRBD1 TRBV4-1 CASSQEPRGRYGYTF TGCGCCAGCAGCCAAGAGCCCAGGGGGAGATATGGCTACACCTTC
TRBJ1-1 NA NA TRBV19 CASSPQGGPLNTEAFF TGTGCCAGTAGTCCACAGGGAGGACCATTGAACACTGAAGCTTTCTTT
TRBJ1-2 once TRBD1 TRBV10-3 CAISEFEGQGVGYTF TGTGCCATCAGTGAGTTCGAGGGACAGGGTGTTGGCTACACCTTC
TRBJ2-3 NA NA TRBV14 CASSQEGGPSTDTQYF TGTGCCAGCAGCCAAGAAGGGGGACCATCCACAGATACGCAGTATTTT
TRBJ1-2 NA NA TRBV27 CARKKQGLPTNYGYTF TGTGCCAGGAAAAAACAGGGCCTGCCTACTAACTATGGCTACACCTTC
TRBJ2-7 NA NA TRBV28 CASTWGGRGNEQYF TGTGCCAGCACCTGGGGGGGGCGCGGGAACGAGCAGTACTTC
TRBJ2-7 NA NA TRBV21-1 CASSKDLGYEQYF TGTGCCAGCAGCAAAGATCTGGGCTACGAGCAGTACTTC
TRBJ2-3 NA NA TRBV25-1 CASSDWEFSTDTQYF TGTGCCAGCAGTGATTGGGAGTTTAGCACAGATACGCAGTATTTT
TRBJ1-4 few NA TRBV7-9 CASSLVRSKLFF TGTGCCAGCAGCTTAGTTAGAAGTAAGCTGTTTTTT
TRBJ2-7 NA NA TRBV7-9 CASSQDVVTYEQYF TGCGCCAGCAGCCAAGACGTGGTTACCTACGAGCAGTACTTC
TRBJ1-1 NA NA TRBV19 CASILTKNTEAFF TGTGCCAGTATTCTGACAAAGAACACTGAAGCTTTCTTT
TRBJ1-3 once NA TRBV18 CASSPLQTGRYSGNTIYF TGTGCCAGCTCACCACTCCAGACTGGCAGGTACTCTGGAAACACCATATATTTT
TRBJ1-5 NA TRBD1 TRBV30 CAWSAGQGQPQHF TGTGCCTGGAGTGCCGGACAGGGGCAGCCCCAGCATTTT
TRBJ2-1 NA TRBD2 TRBV4-1 CASSQSASGVRDEQFF TGCGCCAGCAGCCAATCGGCTAGCGGGGTACGCGATGAGCAGTTCTTC
TRBJ1-5 few TRBD1 TRBV4-1 CASSPRTGSVQSQHF TGCGCCAGCAGCCCCAGGACAGGGAGCGTTCAGTCCCAGCATTTT
TRBJ2-3 NA NA TRBV7-7 CASSNDFSSQTQYF TGTGCCAGCAGTAACGACTTTAGCAGTCAGACGCAGTATTTT
TRBJ2-6 NA NA TRBV4-1 CASSQDGTSGANVLTF TGCGCCAGCAGCCAAGATGGCACCTCTGGGGCCAACGTCCTGACTTTC
TRBJ1-1 once NA TRBV7-9 CASSPKRVAPEAFF TGTGCCAGCAGCCCAAAGAGGGTGGCACCTGAAGCTTTCTTT
TRBJ2-2 NA NA TRBV6-5 CASSYVSTGKLFF TGTGCCAGCAGTTACGTGTCGACGGGCAAGCTGTTTTTT
TRBJ2-7 once NA TRBV29-1 CSVGGAGLRSYEQYF TGCAGCGTTGGGGGGGCGGGGCTCAGGTCCTACGAGCAGTACTTC
TRBJ1-5 NA NA TRBV2 CASSVETGFNQPQHF TGTGCCAGCAGTGTTGAGACAGGATTCAATCAGCCCCAGCATTTT
TRBJ2-2 NA TRBD1 TRBV4-3 CASSQGHQGAIGELFF TGCGCCAGCAGCCAAGGTCACCAGGGGGCGATCGGGGAGCTGTTTTTT
TRBJ2-1 NA TRBD2 TRBV29-1 CSVLTGTSALF TGCAGCGTGTTAACCGGGACTAGCGCGCTCTTC
TRBJ2-1 NA TRBD2 TRBV4-3 CASSQGTSYEQFF TGCGCCAGCAGCCAGGGGACTAGTTATGAGCAGTTCTTC
TRBJ2-1 NA NA TRBV5-1 CASSFGGQDEQFF TGCGCCAGCAGCTTCGGGGGGCAGGATGAGCAGTTCTTC
TRBJ1-2 once NA TRBV29-1 CSVEVARGDGYTF TGCAGCGTTGAAGTGGCCCGGGGAGATGGCTACACCTTC
TRBJ1-6 NA NA TRBV19 CASSSEVTNSPLHF TGTGCCAGTAGTAGCGAAGTTACAAATTCACCCCTCCACTTT
TRBJ2-3 NA NA TRBV25-1 CASSDPGRTDTQYF TGTGCCAGCAGTGACCCCGGGCGGACAGATACGCAGTATTTT
TRBJ2-1 NA NA TRBV18 CASSPETHNEQFF TGTGCCAGCTCACCCGAGACTCACAATGAGCAGTTCTTC
TRBJ2-6 once TRBD1 TRBV7-9 CASSTGTGGKGANVLTF TGTGCCAGCAGCACCGGGACAGGGGGCAAGGGGGCCAACGTCCTGACTTTC
TRBJ1-2 NA NA TRBV9 CASSVAGGQGIYGYTF TGTGCCAGCAGCGTAGCCGGAGGGCAGGGAATTTATGGCTACACCTTC
TRBJ1-4 NA NA TRBV2 CASGPPVPNEKLFF TGTGCCAGCGGCCCTCCTGTCCCTAATGAAAAACTGTTTTTT
TRBJ2-2 NA TRBD2 TRBV6-5 CASAREVTGELFF TGTGCCAGCGCCCGGGAGGTCACCGGGGAGCTGTTTTTT